This is a list of T cell receptor beta chains from one sample in a study of OX40 agonist ivuxolimab in advanced cancers. Generated by immunoSEQ multiplex PCR, the TCRdb table keeps only in-frame clones and is missing some. The repertoire consists of roughly 56,000 clones, with about 86% occurring once and the leading ten covering over 0.7%. This sample comprised CD4+ or CD8+ T cells sorted from blood, obtained in a trial of the OX40 agonist ivuxolimab. The receptors were sampled from an adult with an advanced solid tumor such as melanoma, head and neck, liver or kidney cancer. Each CDR3 is given with its conserved first and last residue. The D gene is left open where the match is weak. Clone size is given for some rows only: seen once, a few or many times, or a class if the clone is expanded.

>TRBV27|17|.|.|TRBJ2-1
CASMDAGWGASYNEQFF
TGTGCCAGCATGGACGCCGGGTGGGGGGCCTCCTACAATGAGCAGTTCTTC
>TRBV28|14|.|TRBD1|TRBJ2-1
CASSITGGGNEQFF
TGTGCCAGCAGTATAACAGGGGGCGGGAATGAGCAGTTCTTC
>TRBV5-4|12|.|.|TRBJ2-7
CASSLSAYEQYF
TGTGCCAGCAGCTTGTCCGCCTACGAGCAGTACTTC
>TRBV7-6|13|.|.|TRBJ1-1
CASSLSQNTEAFF
TGTGCCAGCAGCTTGTCCCAGAACACTGAAGCTTTCTTT
>TRBV14|15|.|TRBD1|TRBJ1-6
CASSRDRGWNSPLHF
TGTGCCAGCAGCCGGGACAGGGGGTGGAATTCACCCCTCCACTTT
>TRBV11-2|14|.|.|TRBJ1-3
CASSPRDAGNTIYF
TGTGCCAGCAGCCCCCGGGACGCTGGAAACACCATATATTTT
>TRBV11-1|15|.|.|TRBJ2-1
CASRPALSSYNEQFF
TGTGCCAGCCGGCCGGCTTTAAGCTCCTACAATGAGCAGTTCTTC
>TRBV27|14|.|TRBD2|TRBJ2-7
CASSLTSGSYEQYF
TGTGCCAGCAGTTTAACTAGCGGCTCCTACGAGCAGTACTTC
>TRBV28|12|.|.|TRBJ2-6
CASKSGANVLTF
TGTGCCAGTAAATCTGGGGCCAACGTCCTGACTTTC
>TRBV6-5|15|.|TRBD1|TRBJ1-5
CASSSGQGGSRPQHF
TGTGCCAGCAGTTCAGGGCAGGGGGGGTCGAGGCCCCAGCATTTT
>TRBV27|13|few|.|TRBJ2-2
CASSFSNTGELFF
TGTGCCAGCAGTTTCTCTAACACCGGGGAGCTGTTTTTT
>TRBV21-1|16|.|.|TRBJ2-7
CASSKAEAGFTYEQYF
TGTGCCAGCAGCAAAGCGGAGGCGGGGTTCACCTACGAGCAGTACTTC
>TRBV19|14|.|.|TRBJ1-5
CASWRGYSNQPQHF
TGTGCCAGTTGGAGGGGGTATAGCAATCAGCCCCAGCATTTT
>TRBV5-1|14|.|.|TRBJ1-1
CASSWGQTNTEAFF
TGCGCCAGCAGCTGGGGACAAACGAACACTGAAGCTTTCTTT
>TRBV21-1|14|.|.|TRBJ1-1
CASSSRQIRTEAFF
TGTGCCAGCAGCTCCCGACAGATCCGTACCGAAGCTTTCTTT
>TRBV27|14|.|TRBD2|TRBJ2-1
CASSFSGRLNEQFF
TGTGCCAGCAGTTTTAGCGGGAGGCTCAATGAGCAGTTCTTC
>TRBV25-1|16|.|TRBD1|TRBJ1-2
CASSESRTGDVYGYTF
TGTGCCAGCAGTGAATCGCGGACAGGGGACGTATATGGCTACACCTTC
>TRBV7-9|16|medium-sized|.|TRBJ2-7
CASSPRGRGSLYEQYF
TGTGCCAGCAGCCCCCGGGGGCGGGGCTCACTCTACGAGCAGTACTTC
>TRBV5-1|14|few|.|TRBJ1-1
CASSLSLGDTEAFF
TGCGCCAGCAGCTTGTCATTGGGGGACACTGAAGCTTTCTTT
>TRBV6-1|11|.|.|TRBJ2-1
CASLEYNEQFF
TGTGCCAGCCTCGAGTACAATGAGCAGTTCTTC
>TRBV19|14|.|TRBD1|TRBJ2-3
CASGQGTSTDTQYF
TGTGCCAGCGGACAGGGAACCTCCACAGATACGCAGTATTTT
>TRBV7-9|14|.|TRBD1|TRBJ1-2
CASSPLQGAGGYTF
TGTGCCAGCAGCCCCCTTCAGGGGGCTGGTGGCTACACCTTC
>TRBV30|16|.|TRBD1|TRBJ2-2
CAWGTGGAGYTGELFF
TGTGCCTGGGGAACAGGGGGCGCGGGGTACACCGGGGAGCTGTTTTTT
>TRBV6-5|16|.|.|TRBJ2-4
CASSYGLRGAKNIQYF
TGTGCCAGCAGTTACGGGTTACGAGGAGCCAAAAACATTCAGTACTTC
>TRBV28|17|.|.|TRBJ2-1
CASSLGGLEGSYNEQFF
TGTGCCAGCAGTTTAGGGGGCCTAGAGGGGTCCTACAATGAGCAGTTCTTC
>TRBV27|13|.|.|TRBJ2-5
CASSPLGAETQYF
TGTGCCAGCAGTCCATTAGGCGCGGAGACCCAGTACTTC
>TRBV5-5|17|.|TRBD1|TRBJ2-6
CASSLRTGGSGANVLTF
TGTGCCAGCAGCCTTCGGACAGGGGGCTCTGGGGCCAACGTCCTGACTTTC
>TRBV7-9|14|once|TRBD2|TRBJ2-7
CASSLGGAGAEQYF
TGTGCCAGCAGCTTAGGAGGAGCGGGAGCAGAGCAGTACTTC
>TRBV7-2|12|.|.|TRBJ2-1
CASSLSLNEQFF
TGTGCCAGCAGCTTATCCTTGAATGAGCAGTTCTTC
>TRBV7-6|18|.|.|TRBJ2-6
CASSLIVTGRSGANVLTF
TGTGCCAGCAGCTTAATCGTGACAGGACGATCTGGGGCCAACGTCCTGACTTTC
>TRBV18|13|.|.|TRBJ1-2
CASSPGQNYGYTF
TGTGCCAGCTCACCAGGGCAGAACTATGGCTACACCTTC
>TRBV9|12|.|.|TRBJ2-1
CASSSSFDEQFF
TGTGCCAGCAGCAGCAGTTTTGATGAGCAGTTCTTC
>TRBV18|17|.|.|TRBJ1-2
CASSPRGARTRHYGYTF
TGTGCCAGCTCACCACGCGGGGCTCGGACAAGACATTATGGCTACACCTTC
>TRBV7-2|12|once|.|TRBJ2-1
CASSWGYNEQFF
TGTGCCAGCAGCTGGGGATACAATGAGCAGTTCTTC
>TRBV2|14|.|.|TRBJ2-4
CASRQVGGSNIQYF
TGTGCCAGCAGACAAGTTGGAGGGTCCAACATTCAGTACTTC